This TCR beta chain stems from a study of response to subunit inactivated influenza vaccine. With respect to this clonotype: The antigen is undetermined.

Study results and caveats: The authors suggested that every seasonal influenza vaccination recruits few new T cells.

One entry per CDR3 protein, called by TCRdb with MiXCR from the RT-PCR reads. The sample lists hundreds of thousands of distinct CDR3 sequences, around 8% seen once, with 10% to 15% in the top ten. The sample in question was PBMCs from blood, obtained around 25 months after vaccination. This TCR derives from a man between 50 and 70 years old who received an inactivated influenza vaccine.

For the CDR3, the DNA is TGTGCCAGCAGAAATAGCGGGAGGCCCTACGAGCAGTACTTC. Its protein is CASRNSGRPYEQYF. This chain links TRBV12-3 or TRBV12-4 with TRBJ2-7, with 10 bases aligning to TRBD2. The CDR3 sequence is 14 residues long. After removal of 6 bases from V and 2 bases from J, the junction contained 4 bases not matched to a gene.